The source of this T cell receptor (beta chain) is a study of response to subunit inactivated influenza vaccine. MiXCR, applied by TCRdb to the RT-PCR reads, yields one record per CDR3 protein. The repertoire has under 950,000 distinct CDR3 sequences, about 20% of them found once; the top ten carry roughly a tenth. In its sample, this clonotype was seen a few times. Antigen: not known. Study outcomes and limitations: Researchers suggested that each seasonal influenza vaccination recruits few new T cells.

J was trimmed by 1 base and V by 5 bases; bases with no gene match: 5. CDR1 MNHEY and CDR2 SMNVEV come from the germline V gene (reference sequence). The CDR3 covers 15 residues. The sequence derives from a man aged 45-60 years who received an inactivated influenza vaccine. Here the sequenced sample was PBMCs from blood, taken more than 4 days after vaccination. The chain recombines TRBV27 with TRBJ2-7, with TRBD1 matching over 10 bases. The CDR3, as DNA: TGTGCCAGCAGTCCGGACAGGGGGATTTCCTACGAGCAGTACTTC. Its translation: CASSPDRGISYEQYF.